One T cell receptor (beta chain) is described in this entry. The antigen remains unidentified. Subsequent to roughly 9 days of culture, CD4+ T cells were isolated. Every participant took two doses of the BNT162b2 or mRNA-1273 vaccine. The repertoire was sequenced with immunoSEQ multiplex PCR; TCRdb's copy has only in-frame clones and lacks some. Of around 50,000 clones in the sample, roughly 70% were seen once. The entry originates in a study of vaccination effects on CD4 cells after COVID-19. Background on the study: With approximately 9.8 ug/ml peptides and roughly 9.3 IU/ml IL-2, a few million PBMC per well were cultured.

Findings and limits, study-wide: Marked contraction was observed in infection-induced and vaccine-induced clones late after vaccination. Of the vaccine-induced clones from healthy vaccinees, merely 1 of 255 recognized common cold coronaviruses as well.

Sequencing was performed on CD4+ T cells from PBMCs cultured without peptide, taken after COVID-19 vaccination. This TCR derives from a human donor who received a COVID-19 vaccine.

The CDR3 DNA follows: TGTGCCAGCAGCCCATACTCGGGTAAGGTAAAATGGGTCGGCAATCAGCCCCAGCATTTT. Protein: CASSPYSGKVKWVGNQPQHF. The genes are TRBV16 and TRBJ1-5; no firm D call. CDR1 is KGHSY, CDR2 FQNENV, per germline. V shed 4 bases and J shed 2 bases, with 27 bases lying between them. The CDR3 loop spans 20 amino acids. Combining the CDR3 with reference TRBV16 and TRBJ1-5 gives the whole variable domain GEEVAQTPKHLVRGEGQKAKLYCAPIKGHSYVFWYQQVLKNEFKFLISFQNENVFDETGMPKERFSAKCLPNSPCSLEIQATKLEDSAVYFCASSPYSGKVKWVGNQPQHFGDGTRLSIL.